This T cell receptor beta chain was captured in a study of cytomegalovirus exposure and HLA in healthy donors (dated by TCRdb to the late 2010s). Describing the broader study: According to a later analysis, one platform produced both the 120 validation repertoires and the approximately 600 repertoires of the first cohort. The study was designed to test whether signatures of past pathogen exposure could be identified by cataloging public T cell receptors. In addition to the first cohort of 666 subjects, a separate validation cohort of approximately 130 different subjects was used. To predict cytomegalovirus infection status, the study brought together high-throughput TCR immunosequencing, statistical association of individual TCRs with disease status, and machine learning. Broader findings and caveats from the paper: Most TCR sequences were observed very rarely across donors, whereas some public TCRs were present in many individuals. Three of the identified cytomegalovirus-associated TCR beta chains were confirmed in vitro to be specific for cytomegalovirus antigens. It was suggested by the authors that the approach could potentially be generalized to other disease states and immunological phenotypes. All 120 or so repertoires were used to score co-occurrence in the validation cohort in a later analysis, because that analysis had no HLA typing for the cohort. The study gave a list of 150 to 200 TCR beta chains associated with cytomegalovirus. The classifier was reported to diagnose cytomegalovirus status with high specificity and sensitivity in both the original cohort and the validation cohort. Subsequent analysis determined that TCRs grouped into clusters in the first cohort also showed a tendency toward co-occurrence across the roughly 130 validation repertoires, and 85% to 95% of cluster scores exceeded 0.

The donors belonged to the validation cohort of over a hundred subjects, which was separate from the roughly 700-subject first cohort. The method was the immunoSEQ multiplex PCR assay. The authors' analysis ran thus. A statistical classification framework was developed to diagnose cytomegalovirus status using the catalog of TCR beta chain sequences. The table comes from immuneACCESS by way of TCRdb, which keeps in-frame sequences with V and J called. Part of the clones is missing from these tables; in studies checked, under half for an unresolved V gene and the rest for unknown reasons. V and J calls and clone size are given by that table; D and trimming were obtained from the DNA. The sample table holds about 220,000 clones, of which roughly 88% were seen once. About 2.9% of the sample is taken by the ten largest. With regard to this clone: Its target antigen remains unknown. No qualities accompany the bases; no much larger clone lies one base away.

The sequence was obtained from a woman between 18 and 30 years old in good health and CMV-seronegative. The sample comprised PBMCs.

The nucleotides are TGTGCCAGCTCACCAACGACTAGCTCCTACAATGAGCAGTTCTTC. The translation is CASSPTTSSYNEQFF. The V gene is TRBV18 and the J gene is TRBJ2-1; a tentative D match to TRBD2 spans 6 bases. CDR1 KGHSH and CDR2 LQKENI are derived from the germline V gene. Taken from cysteine to phenylalanine, the CDR3 has 15 residues. Just the 45-base CDR3 DNA is kept, in frame starting at base 1. Deletion took 2 bases off V and 0 bases off J, with a span of 8 bases between the germline ends.